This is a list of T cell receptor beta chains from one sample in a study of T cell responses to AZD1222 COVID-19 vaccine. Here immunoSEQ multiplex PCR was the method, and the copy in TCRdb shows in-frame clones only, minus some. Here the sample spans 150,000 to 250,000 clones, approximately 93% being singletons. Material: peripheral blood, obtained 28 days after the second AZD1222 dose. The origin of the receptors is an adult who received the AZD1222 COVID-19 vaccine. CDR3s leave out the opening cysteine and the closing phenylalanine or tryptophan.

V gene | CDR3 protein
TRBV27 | ASSIYQDPPGEVGYT
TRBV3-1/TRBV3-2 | ASSQRSNYGYT
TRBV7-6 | ASSRGLAGSDTQY
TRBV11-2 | ASSLQGVGQPQH
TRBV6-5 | ASSYVEGRQGGYT
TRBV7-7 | ASSKGQGIGETQY
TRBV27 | ASSTVGRAHSLYGYT
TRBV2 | ASLGDRVTGE
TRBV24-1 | ATRPGANQPQH
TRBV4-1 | ASSQEGGTGNTIY
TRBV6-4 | ATRHNYGYT
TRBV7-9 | ASSLGGWQPQH
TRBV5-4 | ASSLDRGSYEQY
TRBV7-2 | ASSGGTELTYEQY
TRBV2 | ASRSRVSYNSPLH
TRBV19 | ASSAGREETQY
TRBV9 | ASSDYGQSYGYT
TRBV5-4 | ASSSPKRGTDTQY
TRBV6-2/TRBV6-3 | ASSYQPRGNSNQPQH
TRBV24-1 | ATSDSTVQGSSYNSPLH
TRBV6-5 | ASSYSAGDDNQPQH
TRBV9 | ASSVALAGDSNQPQH
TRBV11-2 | ASSSQPSQGELF
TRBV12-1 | ASSSAWLVTEAF
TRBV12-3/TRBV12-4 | ASAQGEGQPQH
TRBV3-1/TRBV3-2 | ASSQQGNTEAF
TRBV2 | ASSEVRVNNSPLH
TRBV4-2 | ASSPQTDRGQGEAF
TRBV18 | ASSPATEAF
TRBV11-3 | ASSLDSDNSPLH
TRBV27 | ASSLTAPTGNEQF
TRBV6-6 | ASRRGHTEAF
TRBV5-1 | ASSKDWTYEQY
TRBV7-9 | ASSFGQYSNQPQH
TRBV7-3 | ASSFFHRGRGDGYT
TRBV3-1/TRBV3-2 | ASSQVQGNSPLH
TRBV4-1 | ASSPGLAGGPMNTGELF
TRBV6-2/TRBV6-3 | ASSLLEGTEAF
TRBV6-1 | ASSEGEHTEAF
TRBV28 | ASNRIAGGVSYNEQF
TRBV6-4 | ASSDSKGPGDRQF
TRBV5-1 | ASSLARLSSGNTIY
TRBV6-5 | ATKGTADSNQPQH
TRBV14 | ASSQTGFGQPQH
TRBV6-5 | ASRSGQGYEQY
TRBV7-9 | ASSLAAGYT
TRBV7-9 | ASSWGGSSYEQY
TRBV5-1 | ASSTSGGAQPQH
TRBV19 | ASSVSGTHPYEQY
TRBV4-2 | ASSQEDRGGRTEAF
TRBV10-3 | AIRTGGDSPLH
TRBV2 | ASMRQFYEQY
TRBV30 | AWGTGYGYT
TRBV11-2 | ASSQTPFRQGARTEAF
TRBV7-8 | ASSAISGAKY
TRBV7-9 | ASSLGQGDYEQY
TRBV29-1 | SVVEGNGYT
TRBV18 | ASIPGQNTEAF